The next 20 T cell receptor beta chains were all read from a single sample in a study of blood T cell repertoires in COVID-19 (dated by TCRdb to about 2020). Library prep was done by the immunoSEQ multiplex PCR assay. In its TCRdb copy, this immuneACCESS table keeps in-frame sequences only and misses some clones. Where compared with another copy, unresolved V genes explain less than half of these, and the others have no known cause. The sample profile shows about 250,000 clones; 87% of them were found once. About 6% of the sample is taken by the ten largest. Sequenced input: PBMCs or T cells enriched from blood (not recorded which). These receptors came from a young woman with acute COVID-19.

V gene TRBV28 combines with J gene TRBJ2-7, with 11 bases that match TRBD2. The CDR3 length is 18 residues. V gave up 4 bases and J gave up 3 bases; unmatched junction bases: 14. CDR1 is MDHEN and CDR2 is SYDVKM in the germline V gene. In nucleotides, the CDR3 is TGTGCCAGCAGTTCCACCCGGGTAGCGGGAGGGCCTAACTACGAGCAGTACTTC. Residues: CASSSTRVAGGPNYEQYF.

The V gene is TRBV12-3 or TRBV12-4, the J gene TRBJ2-6; the D gene is possibly TRBD2 (6 bases). V was clipped by 8 bases and J by 1 base, with 6 bases between them. CDR3 length: 13 residues. CDR3 coding DNA: TGTGCCAGCCGGGAGTCTGGGGCCAACGTCCTGACTTTC. This sequence encodes CASRESGANVLTF.

Only a few counts were recorded for this clone. The chain uses TRBV5-4 and TRBJ2-7, with TRBD2 matching over 7 bases. The junction had 8 bases not matched to a gene; V was cut back by 7 bases and J by 4 bases. This CDR3 has 13 amino acids. Germline V gene sequence: CDR1 SGHNT, CDR2 YYREEE (reference sequence). This CDR3 is CASPRWEGYEQYF. The CDR3 DNA reads TGTGCCAGCCCGCGCTGGGAGGGGTACGAGCAGTACTTC.

The chain couples TRBV15 to TRBJ2-7; tentatively, D is TRBD2 (7 bases). The CDR3 runs to 14 residues. Germline V lookup: CDR1 LNHNV, CDR2 YYDKDF (reference sequence). The ends were cut back, 1 base at V and 3 bases at J, with 10 bases in the middle. The CDR3 is CATSRGGGGYEQYF. The CDR3 DNA is TGTGCCACCAGCAGAGGGGGAGGGGGCTACGAGCAGTACTTC.

This sequence joins TRBV7-9 and TRBJ2-1, with TRBD2 identical over 7 bases. The CDR3 has 13 residues. V was clipped by 8 bases and J by 6 bases; unmatched bases: 7. Germline loops: CDR1 SEHNR, CDR2 FQNEAQ (reference sequence). The CDR3 loop reads CASRPTSTNEQFF. CDR3 in DNA: TGTGCCAGCCGACCGACTAGCACCAATGAGCAGTTCTTC.

The J gene is TRBJ1-4, the V gene TRBV27, with 10 bases that match TRBD1. The CDR3 runs 15 residues. V lost 5 bases, J lost 6 bases, and 6 bases stayed unmatched. Germline V gene lookup returns CDR1 MNHEY and CDR2 SMNVEV (reference sequence). CDR3 loop: CASSVRDRGYEKLFF. CDR3 in DNA: TGTGCCAGCAGTGTCCGGGACAGGGGTTATGAAAAACTGTTTTTT.

This clone was seen once. V usage is TRBV2 and J usage is TRBJ1-1; D might be TRBD1 (5 bases). Germline V lookup: CDR1 SNHLY, CDR2 FYNNEI. CDR3 length: 16 amino acids. Between the trimmed V and J ends, which lost 3 bases and 4 bases, there was a span of 18 bases. CDR3 residues: CASSDDRGPGSTEAFF. Written as DNA, the CDR3 is TGTGCCAGCAGTGACGATCGGGGACCCGGGAGCACTGAAGCTTTCTTT. The whole variable domain, remainder taken from reference TRBV2 and TRBJ1-1, is EPEVTQTPSHQVTQMGQEVILRCVPISNHLYFYWYRQILGQKVEFLVSFYNNEISEKSEIFDDQFSVERPDGSNFTLKIRSTKLEDSAMYFCASSDDRGPGSTEAFFGQGTRLTVV.

The V call is TRBV6-5, the J call TRBJ1-5; the D gene is possibly TRBD1 (5 bases). The V end was cut by 8 bases, the J end by 7 bases, with 12 bases between. The germline CDR1 and CDR2 sequences are MNHEY and SVGAGI. The CDR3 runs 12 residues. The CDR3 region is CASLGRGQPQHF. Written as DNA, the CDR3 is TGTGCCAGCCTAGGGAGGGGCCAGCCCCAGCATTTT.

The rearrangement uses TRBV28 and TRBJ2-3, with TRBD2 matching over 10 bases. CDR1 and CDR2 from the germline V gene are MDHEN and SYDVKM. The CDR3 sequence is 15 residues long. The trim removed 6 bases at V and 2 bases at J, leaving 5 bases unmatched. The CDR3 nucleotides read TGTGCCAGCAGGACCGGGACTAGCGCCACAGATACGCAGTATTTT. Its protein product is CASRTGTSATDTQYF. Using reference TRBV28 and TRBJ2-3 for the parts outside the CDR3, the full variable domain is DVKVTQSSRYLVKRTGEKVFLECVQDMDHENMFWYRQDPGLGLRLIYFSYDVKMKEKGDIPEGYSVSREKKERFSLILESASTNQTSMYLCASRTGTSATDTQYFGPGTRLTVL.

CDR3 DNA sequence: TGTGCTAGTGGTTTGGCCCAACAGCGGGAGGGCCGTTGGGAGCTGTTTTTT. Protein: CASGLAQQREGRWELFF. J is TRBJ2-2 and V is TRBV12-5, with TRBD2 matching 10 bases. CDR1 LGHNT and CDR2 FRNRAP come from the germline V gene. This CDR3 region has 17 residues. V dropped 1 base and J dropped 9; count of bases not matched to a gene: 11.

The gene calls are TRBV6-1 and TRBJ2-1; tentative D call: TRBD1 (5 bases). Germline lookup yields CDR1 MNHNS and CDR2 SASEGT. Deletions cut 10 bases from V and 6 bases from J, with 10 bases between. The CDR3 sequence is 11 residues long. The CDR3 DNA follows: TGTGCCACCAGGGTGGCCAATGAGCAGTTCTTC. Residues: CATRVANEQFF.

This clone showed up just a few times. The chain employs TRBV6-6 and TRBJ2-6; TRBD1 might be the D (6 bases). The germline V gene encodes CDR1 MNHNY and CDR2 SVGAGI (reference sequence). The CDR3 sequence is 16 residues long. Trimming stripped 11 bases from V and 4 bases from J, with 21 bases between. The CDR3 DNA is TGTGCCGGAAAGACAGGCCTTGGTGTCGGGGCCAACGTCCTGACTTTC. As protein: CAGKTGLGVGANVLTF.

The chain is built from TRBV29-1 and TRBJ2-3, with TRBD1 matching 7 bases. Trimming at V came to 6 bases and at J to 2 bases, leaving 11 bases not matched to a gene. CDR3 size: 15 residues. Germline CDR1 is SQVTM and CDR2 is ANQGSEA. The CDR3 loop reads CSVSGQDSFTDTQYF. The CDR3, as DNA: TGCAGCGTCTCAGGACAGGACTCTTTCACAGATACGCAGTATTTT.

V usage is TRBV10-3 and J usage is TRBJ2-2; TRBD1 aligns across 9 bases. The CDR3 is 16 residues long. After removal of 2 bases from V and 2 bases from J, the junction contained 3 bases not matched to a gene. Germline-derived CDR1 and CDR2 are ENHRY and SYGVKD. The CDR3: CAISERTGVNTGELFF. The CDR3 coding sequence is TGTGCCATCAGTGAGCGGACAGGGGTAAACACCGGGGAGCTGTTTTTT.

CDR3 sequence: CASSLGGWEQYF. The DNA of the CDR3 is TGTGCCAGCAGTTTGGGGGGGTGGGAGCAGTACTTC. This sequence joins TRBV12-3 or TRBV12-4 and TRBJ2-7; 7 nucleotides match TRBD2. V lost 3 bases, J lost 7 bases, and 3 bases stayed unmatched. This CDR3 region has 12 residues.

J is TRBJ2-2 and V is TRBV4-1; TRBD1 aligns across 7 bases. In germline, CDR1 is MGHRA, CDR2 YSYEKL. The CDR3 runs 15 residues. V shed 1 base, J shed 3 bases, and the junction held 2 bases outside the gene matches. The CDR3, as DNA: TGCGCCAGCAGCCAAGCTGGGACAGACACCGGGGAGCTGTTTTTT. This gives the protein CASSQAGTDTGELFF.

The chain links TRBV7-9 to TRBJ2-1; 10 bases align to TRBD2. CDR3 length: 15 residues. The V segment lost 3 bases and the J segment 15 bases; nucleotides outside the gene matches: 14. Germline values: CDR1 SEHNR, CDR2 FQNEAQ (reference sequence). In DNA form, the CDR3 reads TGTGCCAGCAGCTTGGGCGGTCTAGCGGGAGTTGGTCGGTTCTTC. This gives the protein CASSLGGLAGVGRFF.

The V and J genes are TRBV29-1 and TRBJ1-2; 8 positions match TRBD1. The CDR3 totals 14 residues. V shed 6 bases, J shed 4 bases, and the junction held 10 bases outside the gene matches. Germline V gene lookup returns CDR1 SQVTM and CDR2 ANQGSEA. The DNA of the CDR3 is TGCAGCGTCCAAAGACAGGGGATAAGCTATGGCTACACCTTC. It specifies CSVQRQGISYGYTF.

The genes are TRBV11-2 and TRBJ1-6, with a possible D match to TRBD1 (6 bases). The ends were cut back, 8 bases at V and 5 bases at J, with 22 bases in the middle. CDR1 SGHAT and CDR2 FQNNGV come from the germline V gene. This CDR3 is built from 17 residues. CDR3 sequence (DNA): TGTGCCAGCGCTAAAATCCGGCCGGGACACCATAATTCACCCCTCCACTTT. It translates to CASAKIRPGHHNSPLHF.

The chain is built from TRBV7-2 and TRBJ1-3; 10 bases fit TRBD1. The CDR3 has 16 amino acids. Germline V gene data show CDR1 as SGHTA and CDR2 as FQGNSA. J lost 3 bases, V lost 2 bases, and 4 bases had no gene match. The CDR3 protein is CASSLRGQGFGNTIYF. CDR3 in DNA: TGTGCCAGCAGCTTACGGGGACAGGGGTTTGGAAACACCATATATTTT.